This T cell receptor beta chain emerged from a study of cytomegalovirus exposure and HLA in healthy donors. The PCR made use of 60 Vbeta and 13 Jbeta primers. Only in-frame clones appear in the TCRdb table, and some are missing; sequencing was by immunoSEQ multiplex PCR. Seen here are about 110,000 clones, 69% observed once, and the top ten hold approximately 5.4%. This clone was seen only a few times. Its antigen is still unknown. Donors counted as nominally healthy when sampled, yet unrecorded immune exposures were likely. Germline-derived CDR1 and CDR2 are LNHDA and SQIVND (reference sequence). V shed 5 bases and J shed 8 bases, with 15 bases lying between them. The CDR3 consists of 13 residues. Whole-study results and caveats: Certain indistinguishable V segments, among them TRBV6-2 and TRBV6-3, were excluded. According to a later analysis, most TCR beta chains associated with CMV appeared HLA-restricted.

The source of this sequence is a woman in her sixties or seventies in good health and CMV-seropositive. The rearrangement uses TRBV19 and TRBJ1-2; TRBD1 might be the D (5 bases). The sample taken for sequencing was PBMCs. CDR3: CASSPGPPLGYTF. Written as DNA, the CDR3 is TGTGCCAGTAGTCCAGGGCCCCCGCTAGGCTACACCTTC. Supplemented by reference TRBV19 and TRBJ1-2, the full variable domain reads DGGITQSPKYLFRKEGQNVTLSCEQNLNHDAMYWYRQDPGQGLRLIYYSQIVNDFQKGDIAEGYSVSREKKESFPLTVTSAQKNPTAFYLCASSPGPPLGYTFGSGTRLTVV.